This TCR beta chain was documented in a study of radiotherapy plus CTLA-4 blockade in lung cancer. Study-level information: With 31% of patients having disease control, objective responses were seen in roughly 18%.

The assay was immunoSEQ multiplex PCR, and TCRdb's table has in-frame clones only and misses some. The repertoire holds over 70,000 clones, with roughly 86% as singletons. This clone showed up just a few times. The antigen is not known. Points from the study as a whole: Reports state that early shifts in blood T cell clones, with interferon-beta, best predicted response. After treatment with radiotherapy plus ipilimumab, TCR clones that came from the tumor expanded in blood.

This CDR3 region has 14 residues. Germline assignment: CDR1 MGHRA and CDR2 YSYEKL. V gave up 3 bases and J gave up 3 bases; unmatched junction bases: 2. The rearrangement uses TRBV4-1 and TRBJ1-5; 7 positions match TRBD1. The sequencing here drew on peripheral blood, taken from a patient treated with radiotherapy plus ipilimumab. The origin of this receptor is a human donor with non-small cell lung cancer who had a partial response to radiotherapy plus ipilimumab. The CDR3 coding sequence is TGCGCCAGCAGCCAGACAGGGTTCAATCAGCCCCAGCATTTT. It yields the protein CASSQTGFNQPQHF.